This entry features one T cell receptor (beta chain) sequence. Its antigen is not identified. From the germline J gene comes the end of the CDR3, since the read stops 3 residues before it. CDR3 length equals 16 residues. Germline CDR1 and CDR2: SGHVS and FQNEAQ. J was trimmed by 0 bases and V by 6 bases; bases with no gene match: 5. This record comes from a study of T cell clonality in common variable immunodeficiency. General observations from the study: Fewer deletions and N-nucleotide insertions were reportedly seen in common variable immunodeficiency TCR beta sequences.

The protocol was immunoSEQ multiplex PCR, while the TCRdb copy is restricted to in-frame clones and leaves out a portion. Listed for the sample are over 5,500 clones, none seen a single time. The TCR sequence derives from a human donor with common variable immunodeficiency. The sequencing sample was made of peripheral blood mononuclear cells. The chain uses TRBV7-8 and TRBJ2-2, with TRBD1 matching over 9 bases. CDR3 loop: CASSDGDRANTGELFF. CDR3 DNA, as far as it was read: TGTGCCAGCAGTGATGGGGACAGGGCGAACACCGGGGAG.